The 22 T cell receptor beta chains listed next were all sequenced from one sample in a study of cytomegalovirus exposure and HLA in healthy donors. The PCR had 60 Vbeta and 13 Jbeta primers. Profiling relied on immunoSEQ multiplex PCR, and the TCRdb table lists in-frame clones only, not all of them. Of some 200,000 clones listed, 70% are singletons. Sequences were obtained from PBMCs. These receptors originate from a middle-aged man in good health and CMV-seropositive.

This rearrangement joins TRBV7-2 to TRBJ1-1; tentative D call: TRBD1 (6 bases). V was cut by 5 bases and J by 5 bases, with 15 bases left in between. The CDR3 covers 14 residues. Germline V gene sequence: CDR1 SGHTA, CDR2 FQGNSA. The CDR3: CASSRTDRGTEAFF. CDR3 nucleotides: TGTGCCAGCAGCCGGACAGACCGTGGGACTGAAGCTTTCTTT.

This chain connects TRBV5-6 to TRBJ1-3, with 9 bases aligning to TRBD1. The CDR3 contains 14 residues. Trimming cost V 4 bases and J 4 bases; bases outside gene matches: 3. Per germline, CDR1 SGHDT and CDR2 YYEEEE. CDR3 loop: CASSQDRGGNTIYF. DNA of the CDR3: TGTGCCAGCAGCCAGGACAGGGGCGGAAACACCATATATTTT.

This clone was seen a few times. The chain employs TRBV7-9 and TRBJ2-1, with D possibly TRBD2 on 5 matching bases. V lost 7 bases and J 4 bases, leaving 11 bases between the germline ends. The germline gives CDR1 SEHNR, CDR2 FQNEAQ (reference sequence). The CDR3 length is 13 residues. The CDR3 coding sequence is TGTGCCAGCACCTCAGGACTTTACAATGAGCAGTTCTTC. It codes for CASTSGLYNEQFF. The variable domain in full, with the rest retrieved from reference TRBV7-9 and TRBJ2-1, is DTGVSQNPRHKITKRGQNVTFRCDPISEHNRLYWYRQTLGQGPEFLTYFQNEAQLEKSRLLSDRFSAERPKGSFSTLEIQRTEQGDSAMYLCASTSGLYNEQFFGPGTRLTVL.

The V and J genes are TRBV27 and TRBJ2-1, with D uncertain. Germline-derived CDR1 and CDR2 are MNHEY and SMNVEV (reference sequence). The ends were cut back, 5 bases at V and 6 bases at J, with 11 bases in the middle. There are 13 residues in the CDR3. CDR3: CASSRVAANEQFF. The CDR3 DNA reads TGTGCCAGCAGTCGGGTGGCGGCCAATGAGCAGTTCTTC.

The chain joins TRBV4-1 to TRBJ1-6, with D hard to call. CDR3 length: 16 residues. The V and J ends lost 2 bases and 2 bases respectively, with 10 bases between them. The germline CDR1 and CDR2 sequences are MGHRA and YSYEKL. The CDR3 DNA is TGCGCCAGCAGCCAACGATGGGAGGCCTATAATTCACCCCTCCACTTT. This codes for CASSQRWEAYNSPLHF.

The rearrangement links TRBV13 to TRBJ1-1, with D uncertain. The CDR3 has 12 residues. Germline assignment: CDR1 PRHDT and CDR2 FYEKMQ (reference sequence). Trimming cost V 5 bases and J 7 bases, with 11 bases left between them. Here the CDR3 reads CASSILQREAFF. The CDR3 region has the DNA TGTGCCAGCAGCATACTCCAGCGTGAAGCTTTCTTT. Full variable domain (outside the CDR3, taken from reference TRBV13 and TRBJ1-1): AAGVIQSPRHLIKEKRETATLKCYPIPRHDTVYWYQQGPGQDPQFLISFYEKMQSDKGSIPDRFSAQQFSDYHSELNMSSLELGDSALYFCASSILQREAFFGQGTRLTVV.

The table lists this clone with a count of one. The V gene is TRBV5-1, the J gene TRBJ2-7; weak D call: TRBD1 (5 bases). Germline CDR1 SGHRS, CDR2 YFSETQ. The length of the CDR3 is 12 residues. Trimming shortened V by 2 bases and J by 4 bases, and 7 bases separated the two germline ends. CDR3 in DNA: TGCGCCAGCAGCTTAAACAGGTACGAGCAGTACTTC. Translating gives CASSLNRYEQYF. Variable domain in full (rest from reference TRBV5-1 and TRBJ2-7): KAGVTQTPRYLIKTRGQQVTLSCSPISGHRSVSWYQQTPGQGLQFLFEYFSETQRNKGNFPGRFSGRQFSNSRSEMNVSTLELGDSALYLCASSLNRYEQYFGPGTRLTVT.

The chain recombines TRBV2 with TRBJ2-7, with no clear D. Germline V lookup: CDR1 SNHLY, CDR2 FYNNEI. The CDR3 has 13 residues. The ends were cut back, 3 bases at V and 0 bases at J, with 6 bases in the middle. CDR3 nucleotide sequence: TGTGCCAGCAGTGAGGCCCCCTCCTACGAGCAGTACTTC. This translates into CASSEAPSYEQYF.

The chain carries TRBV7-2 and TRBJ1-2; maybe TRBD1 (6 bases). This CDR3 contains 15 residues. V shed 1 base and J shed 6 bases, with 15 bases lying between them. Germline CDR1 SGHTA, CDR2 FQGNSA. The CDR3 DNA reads TGTGCCAGCAGCTTAGTGGGGGACATCAGGGATGGCTACACCTTC. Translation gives CASSLVGDIRDGYTF. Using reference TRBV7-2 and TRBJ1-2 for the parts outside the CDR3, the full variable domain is GAGVSQSPSNKVTEKGKDVELRCDPISGHTALYWYRQSLGQGLEFLIYFQGNSAPDKSGLPSDRFSAERTGGSVSTLTIQRTQQEDSAVYLCASSLVGDIRDGYTFGSGTRLTVV.

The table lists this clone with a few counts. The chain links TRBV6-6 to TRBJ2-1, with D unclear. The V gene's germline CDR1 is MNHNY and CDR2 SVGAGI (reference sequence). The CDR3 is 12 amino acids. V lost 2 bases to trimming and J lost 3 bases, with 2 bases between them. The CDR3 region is CASSYLYNEQFF. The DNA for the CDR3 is TGTGCCAGCAGTTACCTCTACAATGAGCAGTTCTTC.

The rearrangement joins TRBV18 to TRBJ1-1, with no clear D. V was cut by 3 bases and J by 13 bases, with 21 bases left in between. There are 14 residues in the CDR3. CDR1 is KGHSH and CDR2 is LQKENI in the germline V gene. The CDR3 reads CASSPGKLTTGDFF. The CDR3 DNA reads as TGTGCCAGCTCACCCGGGAAACTGACGACCGGGGATTTCTTT.

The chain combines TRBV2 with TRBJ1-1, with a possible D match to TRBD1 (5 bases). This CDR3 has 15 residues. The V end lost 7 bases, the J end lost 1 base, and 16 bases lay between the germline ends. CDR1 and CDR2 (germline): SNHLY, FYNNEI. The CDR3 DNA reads TGTGCCAGCACCGAGGGAGGGGCCCAGAACACTGAAGCTTTCTTT. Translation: CASTEGGAQNTEAFF.

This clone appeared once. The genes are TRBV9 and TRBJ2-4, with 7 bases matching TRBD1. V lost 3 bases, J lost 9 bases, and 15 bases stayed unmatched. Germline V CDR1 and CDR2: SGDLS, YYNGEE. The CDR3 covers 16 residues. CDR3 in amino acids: CASSASSGTVITIQYF. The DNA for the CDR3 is TGTGCCAGCAGCGCTAGCTCCGGGACAGTCATAACCATTCAGTACTTC. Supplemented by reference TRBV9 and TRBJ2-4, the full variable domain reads DSGVTQTPKHLITATGQRVTLRCSPRSGDLSVYWYQQSLDQGLQFLIQYYNGEERAKGNILERFSAQQFPDLHSELNLSSLELGDSALYFCASSASSGTVITIQYFGAGTRLSVL.

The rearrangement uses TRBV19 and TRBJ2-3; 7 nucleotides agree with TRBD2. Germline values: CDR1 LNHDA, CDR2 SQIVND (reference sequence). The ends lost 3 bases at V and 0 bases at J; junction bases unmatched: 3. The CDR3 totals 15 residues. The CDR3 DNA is TGTGCCAGTAGTATTCTAGCGGCAAGCACAGATACGCAGTATTTT. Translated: CASSILAASTDTQYF.

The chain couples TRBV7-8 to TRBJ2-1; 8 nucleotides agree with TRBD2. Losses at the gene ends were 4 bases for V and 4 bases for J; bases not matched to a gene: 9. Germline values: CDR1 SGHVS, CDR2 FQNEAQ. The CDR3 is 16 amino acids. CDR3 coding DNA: TGTGCCAGCAGCTACACTAGCGGTTGGGAATACAATGAGCAGTTCTTC. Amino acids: CASSYTSGWEYNEQFF.

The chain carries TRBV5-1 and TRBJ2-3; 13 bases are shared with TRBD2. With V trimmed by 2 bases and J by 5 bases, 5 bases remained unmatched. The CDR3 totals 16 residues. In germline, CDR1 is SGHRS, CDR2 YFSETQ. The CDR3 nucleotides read TGCGCCAGCAGCTTACTAGCGGGGGGGCAGGGAGATACGCAGTATTTT. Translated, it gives CASSLLAGGQGDTQYF.

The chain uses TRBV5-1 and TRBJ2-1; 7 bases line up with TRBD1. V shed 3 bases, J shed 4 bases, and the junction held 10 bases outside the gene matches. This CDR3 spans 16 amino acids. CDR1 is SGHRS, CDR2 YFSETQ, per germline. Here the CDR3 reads CASSSASGQTYNEQFF. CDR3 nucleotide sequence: TGCGCCAGCAGCTCTGCATCGGGACAGACATACAATGAGCAGTTCTTC.

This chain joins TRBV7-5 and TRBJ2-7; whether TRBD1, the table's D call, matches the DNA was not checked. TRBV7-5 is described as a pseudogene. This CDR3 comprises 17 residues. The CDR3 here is CARSSGGGGVDSYEQYF. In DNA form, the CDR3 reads TGTGCCAGAAGCTCAGGGGGCGGCGGGGTTGACTCCTACGAGCAGTACTTC.

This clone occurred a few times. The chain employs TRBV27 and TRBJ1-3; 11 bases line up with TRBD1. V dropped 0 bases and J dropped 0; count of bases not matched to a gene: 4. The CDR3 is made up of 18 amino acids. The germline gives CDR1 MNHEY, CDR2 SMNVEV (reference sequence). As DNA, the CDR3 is TGTGCCAGCAGTTTATCCCGGACAGGGGGCTTCTCTGGAAACACCATATATTTT. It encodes CASSLSRTGGFSGNTIYF.

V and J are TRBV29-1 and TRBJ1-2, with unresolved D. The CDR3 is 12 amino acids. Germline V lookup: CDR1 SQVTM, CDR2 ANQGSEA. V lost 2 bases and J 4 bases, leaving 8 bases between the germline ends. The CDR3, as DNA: TGCAGCGTTGAATATCTCGGCTATGGCTACACCTTC. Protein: CSVEYLGYGYTF.

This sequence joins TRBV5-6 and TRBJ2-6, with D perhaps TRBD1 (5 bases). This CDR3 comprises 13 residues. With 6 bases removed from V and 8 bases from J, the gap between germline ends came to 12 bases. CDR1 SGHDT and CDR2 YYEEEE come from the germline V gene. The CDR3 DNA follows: TGTGCCAGCACCTCACAGGTTCCCAACGTCCTGACTTTC. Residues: CASTSQVPNVLTF.

The CDR3 protein is CASHGTHEQYF. The CDR3 region has the DNA TGTGCCAGCCACGGGACACACGAGCAGTACTTC. The rearrangement links TRBV7-9 to TRBJ2-7; possibly TRBD1 for D (6 bases). Trimming took off 8 bases at V and 5 bases at J, with 10 bases between the two ends. Germline values: CDR1 SEHNR, CDR2 FQNEAQ (reference sequence). This CDR3 has 11 amino acids.